Presented here are 2 T cell receptor beta chains from one specimen sequenced in a study of early stage breast cancer tumors. Sequencing used immunoSEQ multiplex PCR; TCRdb keeps in-frame clones, though not all of them. The data contain roughly 34,000 clones, around 68% of them singletons. The sequenced material came from blood. The receptors come from a person aged 55 to 75 with breast cancer.

This rearrangement joins TRBV10-3 to TRBJ1-3; D is uncertain. CDR1 and CDR2 from the germline V gene are ENHRY and SYGVKD. Trimming removed 3 bases from V and 0 bases from J, with 6 bases in between. The CDR3 is made up of 14 amino acids. CDR3 in amino acids: CAISEDLSGNTIYF. CDR3 sequence (DNA): TGTGCCATCAGTGAAGACCTCTCTGGAAACACCATATATTTT.

This clone was seen only once. J is TRBJ1-5 and V is TRBV6-6; D unclear. The ends were cut back, 7 bases at V and 7 bases at J, with 11 bases in the middle. Germline CDR1 MNHNY, CDR2 SVGAGI (reference sequence). The CDR3 is 12 amino acids. The CDR3 region has the DNA TGTGCCAGCACATCTAGTAGGCAGCCCCAGCATTTT. This translates into CASTSSRQPQHF.